This T cell receptor (beta chain) was documented in a study of control samples from healthy donors and cancer patients. Germline CDR1 and CDR2: MNHEY and SVGAGI. Trimming removed 5 bases from V and 0 bases from J, with 13 bases in between. This CDR3 comprises 15 residues. Produced via immunoSEQ multiplex PCR; TCRdb's table is partial and in-frame only. Of over 80,000 clones in the sample, approximately 78% were seen once. This clone was seen only once. The chain uses TRBV6-5 and TRBJ1-1, with D hard to call. The sequence came from a man in his 60s in good health. Sample: blood. The CDR3 region is CASSTLGLMNTEAFF. CDR3 nucleotides: TGTGCCAGCAGTACCCTCGGACTGATGAACACTGAAGCTTTCTTT.